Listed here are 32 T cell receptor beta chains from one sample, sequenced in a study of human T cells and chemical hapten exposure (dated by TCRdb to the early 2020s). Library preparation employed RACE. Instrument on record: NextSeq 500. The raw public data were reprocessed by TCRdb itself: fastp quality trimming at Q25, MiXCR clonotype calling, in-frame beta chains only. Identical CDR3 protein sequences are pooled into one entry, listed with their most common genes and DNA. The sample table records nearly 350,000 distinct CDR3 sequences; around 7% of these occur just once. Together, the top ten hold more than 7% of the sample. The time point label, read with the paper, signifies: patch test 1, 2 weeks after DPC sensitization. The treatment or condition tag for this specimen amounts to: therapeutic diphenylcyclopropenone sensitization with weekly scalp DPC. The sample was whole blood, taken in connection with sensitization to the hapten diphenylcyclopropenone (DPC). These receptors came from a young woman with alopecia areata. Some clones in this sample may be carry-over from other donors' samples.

This CDR3 reads CASSFHGGRNTIYF. CDR3 sequence (DNA): TGTGCCAGCAGTTTTCATGGGGGCAGAAACACCATATATTTT. The V and J genes are TRBV28 and TRBJ1-3, with D tentatively TRBD1 (6 bases). Germline V gene data show CDR1 as MDHEN and CDR2 as SYDVKM. CDR3 length: 14 residues. V was trimmed by 3 bases and J by 5 bases, leaving 11 bases between them. Full variable domain (missing parts from reference TRBV28 and TRBJ1-3): DVKVTQSSRYLVKRTGEKVFLECVQDMDHENMFWYRQDPGLGLRLIYFSYDVKMKEKGDIPEGYSVSREKKERFSLILESASTNQTSMYLCASSFHGGRNTIYFGEGSWLTVV.

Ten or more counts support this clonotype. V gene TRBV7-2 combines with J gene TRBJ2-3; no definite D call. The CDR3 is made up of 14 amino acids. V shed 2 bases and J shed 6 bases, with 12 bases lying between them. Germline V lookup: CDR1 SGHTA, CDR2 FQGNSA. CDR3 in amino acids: CASSLSAGSDTQYF. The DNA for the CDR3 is TGTGCCAGCAGCTTATCAGCCGGGTCGGATACGCAGTATTTT. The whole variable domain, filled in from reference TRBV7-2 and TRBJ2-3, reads GAGVSQSPSNKVTEKGKDVELRCDPISGHTALYWYRQSLGQGLEFLIYFQGNSAPDKSGLPSDRFSAERTGGSVSTLTIQRTQQEDSAVYLCASSLSAGSDTQYFGPGTRLTVL.

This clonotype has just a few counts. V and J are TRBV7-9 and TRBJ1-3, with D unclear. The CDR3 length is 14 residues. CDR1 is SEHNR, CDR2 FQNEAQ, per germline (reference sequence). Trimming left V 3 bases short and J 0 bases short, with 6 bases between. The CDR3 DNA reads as TGTGCCAGCAGCTTGGAAAGCTCTGGAAACACCATATATTTT. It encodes CASSLESSGNTIYF. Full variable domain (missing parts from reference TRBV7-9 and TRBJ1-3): DTGVSQNPRHKITKRGQNVTFRCDPISEHNRLYWYRQTLGQGPEFLTYFQNEAQLEKSRLLSDRFSAERPKGSFSTLEIQRTEQGDSAMYLCASSLESSGNTIYFGEGSWLTVV.

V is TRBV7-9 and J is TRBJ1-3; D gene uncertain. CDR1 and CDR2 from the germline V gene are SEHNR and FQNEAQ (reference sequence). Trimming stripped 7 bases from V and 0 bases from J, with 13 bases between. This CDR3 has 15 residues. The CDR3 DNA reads TGTGCCAGCACTCCGTCAGGTATCTCTGGAAACACCATATATTTT. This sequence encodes CASTPSGISGNTIYF.

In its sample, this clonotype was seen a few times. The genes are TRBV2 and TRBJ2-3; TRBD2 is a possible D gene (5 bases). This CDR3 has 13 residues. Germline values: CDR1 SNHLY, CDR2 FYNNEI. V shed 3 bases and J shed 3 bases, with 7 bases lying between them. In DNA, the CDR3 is TGTGCCAGCAGTGATACGGGGACAGATACGCAGTATTTT. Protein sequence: CASSDTGTDTQYF. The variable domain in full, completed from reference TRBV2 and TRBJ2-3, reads EPEVTQTPSHQVTQMGQEVILRCVPISNHLYFYWYRQILGQKVEFLVSFYNNEISEKSEIFDDQFSVERPDGSNFTLKIRSTKLEDSAMYFCASSDTGTDTQYFGPGTRLTVL.

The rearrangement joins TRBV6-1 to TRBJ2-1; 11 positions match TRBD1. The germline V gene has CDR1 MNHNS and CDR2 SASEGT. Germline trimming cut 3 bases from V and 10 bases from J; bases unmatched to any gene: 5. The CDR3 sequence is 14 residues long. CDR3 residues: CASSDTDRGPEQFF. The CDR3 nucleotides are TGTGCCAGCAGTGATACGGACAGGGGGCCCGAGCAGTTCTTC.

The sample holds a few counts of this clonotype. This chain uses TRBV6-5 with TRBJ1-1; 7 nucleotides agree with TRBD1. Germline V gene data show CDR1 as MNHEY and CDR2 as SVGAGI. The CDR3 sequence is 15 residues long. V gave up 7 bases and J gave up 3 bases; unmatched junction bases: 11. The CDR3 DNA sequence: TGTGCCAGCATCCCCCCGGGACAGCCGTACACTGAAGCTTTCTTT. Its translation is CASIPPGQPYTEAFF.

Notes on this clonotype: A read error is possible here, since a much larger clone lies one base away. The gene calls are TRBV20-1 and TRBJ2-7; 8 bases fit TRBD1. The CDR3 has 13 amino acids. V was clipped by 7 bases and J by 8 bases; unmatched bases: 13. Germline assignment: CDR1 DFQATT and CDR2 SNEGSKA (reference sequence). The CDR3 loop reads CSGQGTSLYKQYF. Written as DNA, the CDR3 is TGCAGTGGACAGGGGACTTCGTTATACAAGCAGTACTTC.

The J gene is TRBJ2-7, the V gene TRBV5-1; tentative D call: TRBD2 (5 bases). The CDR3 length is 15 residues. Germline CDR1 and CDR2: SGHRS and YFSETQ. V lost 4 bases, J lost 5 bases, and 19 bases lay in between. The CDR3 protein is CASSIGRGSGDEQYF. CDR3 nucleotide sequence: TGCGCCAGCAGCATCGGTCGGGGTTCTGGCGACGAGCAGTACTTC.

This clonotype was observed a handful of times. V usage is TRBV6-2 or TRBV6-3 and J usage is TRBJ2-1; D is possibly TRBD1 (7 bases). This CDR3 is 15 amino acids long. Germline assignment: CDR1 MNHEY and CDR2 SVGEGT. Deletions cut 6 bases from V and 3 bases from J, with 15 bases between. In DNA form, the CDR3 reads TGTGCCAGCAGCCCGACAGGGAGGTTCTACAATGAGCAGTTCTTC. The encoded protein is CASSPTGRFYNEQFF.

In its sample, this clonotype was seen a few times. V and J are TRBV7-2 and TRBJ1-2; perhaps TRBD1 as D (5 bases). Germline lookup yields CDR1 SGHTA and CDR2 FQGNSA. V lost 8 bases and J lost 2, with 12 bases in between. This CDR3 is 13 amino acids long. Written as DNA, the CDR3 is TGTGCCAGCCGTGAACAGGCCAACTATGGCTACACCTTC. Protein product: CASREQANYGYTF. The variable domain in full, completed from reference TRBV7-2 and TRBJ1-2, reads GAGVSQSPSNKVTEKGKDVELRCDPISGHTALYWYRQSLGQGLEFLIYFQGNSAPDKSGLPSDRFSAERTGGSVSTLTIQRTQQEDSAVYLCASREQANYGYTFGSGTRLTVV.

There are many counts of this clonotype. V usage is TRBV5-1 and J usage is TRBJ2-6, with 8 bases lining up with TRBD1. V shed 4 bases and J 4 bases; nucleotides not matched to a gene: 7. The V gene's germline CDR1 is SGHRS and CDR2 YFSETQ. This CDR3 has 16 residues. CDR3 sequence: CASSPGQEAGANVLTF. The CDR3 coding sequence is TGCGCCAGCAGCCCGGGACAGGAAGCCGGGGCCAACGTCCTGACTTTC.

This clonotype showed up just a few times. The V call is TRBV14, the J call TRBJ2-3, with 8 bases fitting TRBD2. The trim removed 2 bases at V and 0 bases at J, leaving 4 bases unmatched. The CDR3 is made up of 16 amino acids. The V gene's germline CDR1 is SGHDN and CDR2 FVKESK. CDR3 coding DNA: TGTGCCAGCAGCCAAATAGCGGGGACTAGCACAGATACGCAGTATTTT. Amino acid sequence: CASSQIAGTSTDTQYF.

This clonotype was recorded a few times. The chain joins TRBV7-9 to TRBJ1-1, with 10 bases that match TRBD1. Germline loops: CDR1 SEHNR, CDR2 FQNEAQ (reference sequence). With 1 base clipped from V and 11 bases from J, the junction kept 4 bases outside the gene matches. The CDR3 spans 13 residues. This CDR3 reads CASSLGQGAWAFF. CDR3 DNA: TGTGCCAGCAGCTTAGGACAGGGGGCTTGGGCTTTCTTT. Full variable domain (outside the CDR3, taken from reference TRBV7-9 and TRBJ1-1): DTGVSQNPRHKITKRGQNVTFRCDPISEHNRLYWYRQTLGQGPEFLTYFQNEAQLEKSRLLSDRFSAERPKGSFSTLEIQRTEQGDSAMYLCASSLGQGAWAFFGQGTRLTVV.

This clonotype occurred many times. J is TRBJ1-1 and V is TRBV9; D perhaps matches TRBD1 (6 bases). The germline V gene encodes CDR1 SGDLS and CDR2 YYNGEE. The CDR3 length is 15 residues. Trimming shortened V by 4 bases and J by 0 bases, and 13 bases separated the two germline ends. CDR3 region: CASSSRTDMNTEAFF. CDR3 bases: TGTGCCAGCAGCTCTCGGACAGACATGAACACTGAAGCTTTCTTT.

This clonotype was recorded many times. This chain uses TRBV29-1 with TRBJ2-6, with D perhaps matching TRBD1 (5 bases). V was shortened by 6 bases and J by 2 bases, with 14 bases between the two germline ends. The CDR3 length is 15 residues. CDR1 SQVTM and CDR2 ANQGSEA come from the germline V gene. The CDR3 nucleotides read TGCAGCGTCCAAAGAGACAGAACTGGGGCCAACGTCCTGACTTTC. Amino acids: CSVQRDRTGANVLTF.

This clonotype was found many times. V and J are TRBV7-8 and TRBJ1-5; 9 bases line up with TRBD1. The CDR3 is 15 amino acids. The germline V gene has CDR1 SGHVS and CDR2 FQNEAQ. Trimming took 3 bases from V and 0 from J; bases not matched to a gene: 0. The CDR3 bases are TGTGCCAGCAGCTTGGACAGGGGTAGCAATCAGCCCCAGCATTTT. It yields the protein CASSLDRGSNQPQHF. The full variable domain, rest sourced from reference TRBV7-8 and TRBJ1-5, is GAGVSQSPRYKVAKRGQDVALRCDPISGHVSLFWYQQALGQGPEFLTYFQNEAQLDKSGLPSDRFFAERPEGSVSTLKIQRTQQEDSAVYLCASSLDRGSNQPQHFGDGTRLSIL.

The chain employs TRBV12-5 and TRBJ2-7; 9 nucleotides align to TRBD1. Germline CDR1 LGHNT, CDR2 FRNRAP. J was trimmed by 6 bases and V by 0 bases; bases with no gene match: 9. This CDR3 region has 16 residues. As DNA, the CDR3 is TGTGCTAGTGGTTTGGTTCTGGGGGACAGGGTTCTCGAGCAGTACTTC. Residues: CASGLVLGDRVLEQYF. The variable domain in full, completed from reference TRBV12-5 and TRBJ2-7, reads DARVTQTPRHKVTEMGQEVTMRCQPILGHNTVFWYRQTMMQGLELLAYFRNRAPLDDSGMPKDRFSAEMPDATLATLKIQPSEPRDSAVYFCASGLVLGDRVLEQYFGPGTRLTVT.

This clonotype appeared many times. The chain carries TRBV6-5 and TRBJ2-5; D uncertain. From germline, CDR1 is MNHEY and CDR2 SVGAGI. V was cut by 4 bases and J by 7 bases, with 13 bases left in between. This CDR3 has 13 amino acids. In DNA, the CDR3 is TGTGCCAGCAGTTTCGACTCCCCGGGGACCCAGTACTTC. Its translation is CASSFDSPGTQYF.

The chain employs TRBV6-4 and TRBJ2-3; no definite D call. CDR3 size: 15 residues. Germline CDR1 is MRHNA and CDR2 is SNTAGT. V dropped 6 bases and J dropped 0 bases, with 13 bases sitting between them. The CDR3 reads CASSQTIGSTDTQYF. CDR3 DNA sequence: TGTGCCAGCAGCCAGACGATAGGGAGCACAGATACGCAGTATTTT.

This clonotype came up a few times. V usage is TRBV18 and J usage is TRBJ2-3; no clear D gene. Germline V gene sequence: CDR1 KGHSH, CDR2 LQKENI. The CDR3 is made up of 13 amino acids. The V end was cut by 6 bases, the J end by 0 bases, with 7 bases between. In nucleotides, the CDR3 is TGTGCCAGCTCGCGTCTCAGCACAGATACGCAGTATTTT. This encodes CASSRLSTDTQYF. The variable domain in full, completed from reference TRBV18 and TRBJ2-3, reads NAGVMQNPRHLVRRRGQEARLRCSPMKGHSHVYWYRQLPEEGLKFMVYLQKENIIDESGMPKERFSAEFPKEGPSILRIQQVVRGDSAAYFCASSRLSTDTQYFGPGTRLTVL.

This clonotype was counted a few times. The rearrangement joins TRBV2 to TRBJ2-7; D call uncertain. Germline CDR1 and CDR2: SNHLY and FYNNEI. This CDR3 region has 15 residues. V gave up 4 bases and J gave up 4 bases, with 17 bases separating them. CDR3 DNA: TGTGCCAGCAGTGGCTATGACTTAGACATGTACGAGCAGTACTTC. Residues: CASSGYDLDMYEQYF.

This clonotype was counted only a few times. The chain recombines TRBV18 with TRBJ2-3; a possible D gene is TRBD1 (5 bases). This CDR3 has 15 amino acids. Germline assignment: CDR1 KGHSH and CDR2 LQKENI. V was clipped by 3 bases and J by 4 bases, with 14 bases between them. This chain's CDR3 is CASSPQGRRADTQYF. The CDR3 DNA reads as TGTGCCAGCTCACCGCAGGGCAGAAGGGCAGATACGCAGTATTTT.

CDR3 DNA: TGTGCCAGCAGGCTCCGCCCGGGACAGGGACTAATTAGCAATCAGCCCCAGCATTTT. This translates into CASRLRPGQGLISNQPQHF. This chain uses TRBV3-1 with TRBJ1-5; 9 bases line up with TRBD1. From germline, CDR1 is LGHDT and CDR2 YNNKEL (reference sequence). The CDR3 has 19 amino acids. V shed 6 bases, J shed 0 bases, and the junction held 15 bases outside the gene matches.

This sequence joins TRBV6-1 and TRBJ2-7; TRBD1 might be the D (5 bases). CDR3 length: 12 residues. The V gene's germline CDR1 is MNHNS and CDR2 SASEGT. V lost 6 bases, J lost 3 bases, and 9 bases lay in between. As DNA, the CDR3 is TGTGCCAGCAGCGACAGTTTCTACGAGCAGTACTTC. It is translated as CASSDSFYEQYF.

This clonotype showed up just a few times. CDR3 nucleotides: TGTGCCAGCAGTTCTCTCAGTGGTGGAGGGGAAAAAGGAGCGATCACTGAAGCTTTCTTT. Encoded protein: CASSSLSGGGEKGAITEAFF. This chain connects TRBV27 to TRBJ1-1; D possibly corresponds to TRBD1 (5 bases). The germline V and J ends were trimmed by 4 bases and 4 bases, with 31 bases remaining between them. CDR3 length equals 20 residues. Germline-derived CDR1 and CDR2 are MNHEY and SMNVEV (reference sequence).

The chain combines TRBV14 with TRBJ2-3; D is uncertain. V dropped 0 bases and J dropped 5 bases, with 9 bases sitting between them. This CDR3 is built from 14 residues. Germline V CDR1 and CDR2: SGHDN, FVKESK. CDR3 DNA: TGTGCCAGCAGCCAAGAGAATTCGTTAGATACGCAGTATTTT. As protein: CASSQENSLDTQYF.

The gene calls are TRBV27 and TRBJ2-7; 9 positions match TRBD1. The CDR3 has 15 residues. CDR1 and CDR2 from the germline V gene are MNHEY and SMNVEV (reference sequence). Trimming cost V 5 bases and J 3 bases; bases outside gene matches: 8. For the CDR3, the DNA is TGTGCCAGCAGTCCCTACCCGACAGGGGGCTACGAGCAGTACTTC. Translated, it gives CASSPYPTGGYEQYF.

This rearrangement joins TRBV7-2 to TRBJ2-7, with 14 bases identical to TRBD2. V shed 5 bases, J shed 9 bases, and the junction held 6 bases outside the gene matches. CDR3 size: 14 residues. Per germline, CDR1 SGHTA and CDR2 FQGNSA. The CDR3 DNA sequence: TGTGCCAGCAGCCCGGGACTAGCGGGGGATGGGCAGTACTTC. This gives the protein CASSPGLAGDGQYF.

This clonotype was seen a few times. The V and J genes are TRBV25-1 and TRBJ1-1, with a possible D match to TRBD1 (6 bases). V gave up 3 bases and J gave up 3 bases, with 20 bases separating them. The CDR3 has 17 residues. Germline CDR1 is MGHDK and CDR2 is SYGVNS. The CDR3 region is CASSDPPGGSEDTEAFF. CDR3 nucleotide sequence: TGTGCCAGCAGTGACCCCCCGGGGGGCAGTGAGGACACTGAAGCTTTCTTT.

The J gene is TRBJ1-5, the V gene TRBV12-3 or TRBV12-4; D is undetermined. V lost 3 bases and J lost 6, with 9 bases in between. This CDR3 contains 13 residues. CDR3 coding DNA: TGTGCCAGCAGTTTGACAACTCTTCAGCCCCAGCATTTT. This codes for CASSLTTLQPQHF.

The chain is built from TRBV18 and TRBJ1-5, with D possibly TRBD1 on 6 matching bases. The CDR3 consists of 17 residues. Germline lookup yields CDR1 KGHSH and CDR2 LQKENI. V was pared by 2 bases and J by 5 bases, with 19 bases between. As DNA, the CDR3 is TGTGCCAGCTCACCAAGGGAATCCGCCCCAGGGGATCAGCCCCAGCATTTT. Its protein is CASSPRESAPGDQPQHF.